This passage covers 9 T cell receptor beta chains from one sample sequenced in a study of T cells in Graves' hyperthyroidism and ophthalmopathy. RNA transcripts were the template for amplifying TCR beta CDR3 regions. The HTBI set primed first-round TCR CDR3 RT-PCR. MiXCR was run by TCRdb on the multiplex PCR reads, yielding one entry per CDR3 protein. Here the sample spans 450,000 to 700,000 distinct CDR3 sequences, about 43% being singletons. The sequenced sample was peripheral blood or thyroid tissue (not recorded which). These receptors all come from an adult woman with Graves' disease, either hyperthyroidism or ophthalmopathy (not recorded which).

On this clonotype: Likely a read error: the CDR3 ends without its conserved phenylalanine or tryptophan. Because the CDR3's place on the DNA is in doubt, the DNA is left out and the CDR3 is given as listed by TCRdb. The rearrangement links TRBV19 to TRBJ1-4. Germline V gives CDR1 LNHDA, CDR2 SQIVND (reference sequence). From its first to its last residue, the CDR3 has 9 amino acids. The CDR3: CASSIEGTY.

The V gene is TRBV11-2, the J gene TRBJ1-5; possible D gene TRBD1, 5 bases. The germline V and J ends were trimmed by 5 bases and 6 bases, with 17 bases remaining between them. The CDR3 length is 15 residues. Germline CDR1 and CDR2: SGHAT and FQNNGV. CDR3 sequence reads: CASSVGAWGGQPQHF. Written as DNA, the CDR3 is TGTGCCAGCAGCGTTGGGGCCTGGGGGGGTCAGCCCCAGCATTTT.

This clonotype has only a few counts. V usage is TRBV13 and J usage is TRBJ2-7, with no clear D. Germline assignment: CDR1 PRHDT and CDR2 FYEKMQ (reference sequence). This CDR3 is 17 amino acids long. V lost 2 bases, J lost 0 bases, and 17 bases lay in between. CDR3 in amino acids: CASSLSLWGRNSYEQYF. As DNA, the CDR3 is TGTGCCAGCAGCTTAAGTTTATGGGGTAGGAACTCCTACGAGCAGTACTTC.

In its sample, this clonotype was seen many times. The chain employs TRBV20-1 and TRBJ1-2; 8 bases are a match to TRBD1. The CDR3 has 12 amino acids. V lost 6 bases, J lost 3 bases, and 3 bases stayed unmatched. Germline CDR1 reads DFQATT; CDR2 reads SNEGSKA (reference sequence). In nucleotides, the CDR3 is TGCAGTGCCAACAGGGGGGACTATGGCTACACCTTC. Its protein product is CSANRGDYGYTF.

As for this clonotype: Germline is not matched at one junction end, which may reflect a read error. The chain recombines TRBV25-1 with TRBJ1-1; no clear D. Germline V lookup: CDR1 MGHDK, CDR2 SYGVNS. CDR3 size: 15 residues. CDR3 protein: CASSEFGRRNTEAFF. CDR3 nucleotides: TGTGCCAGCAGTGAATTCGGAAGGAGAAACACCGAAGCTTTCTTT.

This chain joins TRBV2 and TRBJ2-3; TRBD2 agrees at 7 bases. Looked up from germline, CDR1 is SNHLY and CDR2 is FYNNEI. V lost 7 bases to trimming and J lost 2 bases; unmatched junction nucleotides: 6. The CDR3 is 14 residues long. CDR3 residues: CASMAGELTDTQYF. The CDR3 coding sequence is TGTGCCAGCATGGCGGGGGAGCTCACAGATACGCAGTATTTT.

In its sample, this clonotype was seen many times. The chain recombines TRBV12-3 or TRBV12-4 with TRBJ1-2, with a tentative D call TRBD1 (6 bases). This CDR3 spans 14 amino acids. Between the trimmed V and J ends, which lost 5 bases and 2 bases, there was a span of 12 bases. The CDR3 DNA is TGTGCCAGCAGTCCCTCGGGACAAAACTATGGCTACACCTTC. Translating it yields CASSPSGQNYGYTF.

CDR3 nucleotides: TGTGCCAGCAGCAAGCCAGGTTTCTATGGCTACACCTTC. It encodes CASSKPGFYGYTF. The V and J genes are TRBV14 and TRBJ1-2; no clear D. The V gene's germline CDR1 is SGHDN and CDR2 FVKESK. The V end lost 5 bases, the J end lost 4 bases, and 11 bases lay between the germline ends. CDR3 length: 13 residues.

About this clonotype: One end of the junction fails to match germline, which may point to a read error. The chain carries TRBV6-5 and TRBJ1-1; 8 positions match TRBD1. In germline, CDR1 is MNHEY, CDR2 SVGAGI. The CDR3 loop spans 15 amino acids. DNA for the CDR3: TGTGCCAGCAGTTACACACAGGGGGGTTACGGTGAAGCTCTCTTT. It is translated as CASSYTQGGYGEALF.